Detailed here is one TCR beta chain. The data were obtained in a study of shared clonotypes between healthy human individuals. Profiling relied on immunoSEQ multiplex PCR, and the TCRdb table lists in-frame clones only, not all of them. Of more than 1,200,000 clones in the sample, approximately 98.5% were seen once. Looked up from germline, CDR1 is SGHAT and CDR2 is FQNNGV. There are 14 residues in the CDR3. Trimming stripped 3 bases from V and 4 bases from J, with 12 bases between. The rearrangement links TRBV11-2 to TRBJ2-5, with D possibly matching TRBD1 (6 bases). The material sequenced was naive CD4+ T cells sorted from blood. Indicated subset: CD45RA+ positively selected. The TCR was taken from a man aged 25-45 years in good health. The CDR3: CASSFTGRRETQYF. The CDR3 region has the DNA TGTGCCAGCAGCTTTACAGGGCGGAGAGAGACCCAGTACTTC.